Listed below are T cell receptor beta chains from one sample, sequenced in a study of blood T cell repertoires in COVID-19. Method: immunoSEQ multiplex PCR; TCRdb's copy keeps in-frame clones and lacks some. The sample has 25,000 to 35,000 clones, approximately 91% seen once. Specimen: peripheral blood. The receptors originated from a human donor with active COVID-19. The donor label of this sample is uncertain. The CDR3 runs from the conserved cysteine through the conserved F or W. Fields, in order: CDR3 DNA, CDR3 protein, V gene, D gene, J gene, clone size. A D gene is named only where the DNA matches it firmly. The size entry is marked missing in some rows and otherwise reads once, few, many or a size class.

TGTGCCAGCAGACTTACAGGGGGCGACACTGAAGCTTTCTTT	CASRLTGGDTEAFF	TRBV6-5	TRBD1	TRBJ1-1	once
TGTGCCAGCAGCCTCCAGGGCTACACCTTC	CASSLQGYTF	TRBV3-1/TRBV3-2	NA	TRBJ1-2	NA
TGTGCTAGTGCCAGGGGCCAAGAGACCCAGTACTTC	CASARGQETQYF	TRBV12-5	NA	TRBJ2-5	NA
TGCGCCAGCAGCCAGCCGGGGGAGTACCAAGAGACCCAGTACTTC	CASSQPGEYQETQYF	TRBV4-3	NA	TRBJ2-5	NA
TGTGCCAGCAGCCAGGAACTAGCGGGGGAACACAATGAGCAGTTCTTC	CASSQELAGEHNEQFF	TRBV3-1/TRBV3-2	TRBD2	TRBJ2-1	NA
TGTGCCAGCAGTTACATGGGGGCATTGGGTGAAAAACTGTTTTTT	CASSYMGALGEKLFF	TRBV6-5	NA	TRBJ1-4	NA
TGTGCCAGCAGCTTAGTTATAGATACGCAGTATTTT	CASSLVIDTQYF	TRBV11-2	NA	TRBJ2-3	NA
TGCAGCGTTGAGTCCCGGACAGGTCCCTCTGGGGCCAACGTCCTGACTTTC	CSVESRTGPSGANVLTF	TRBV29-1	TRBD1	TRBJ2-6	NA
TGTGCCTGGGCTGGGGGGGGCGTTTCCTATGGCTACACCTTC	CAWAGGGVSYGYTF	TRBV30	NA	TRBJ1-2	NA
TGCGCCAGCAGCCAAGACCGAGGGCTCGGGCAGTACTTC	CASSQDRGLGQYF	TRBV4-3	NA	TRBJ2-7	NA
TGTGCCATTGTAGCGGGGGGGCCCTCCTACGAGCAGTACTTC	CAIVAGGPSYEQYF	TRBV19	TRBD2	TRBJ2-7	NA
TGCGCCAGCAGTGAGGAGCGGGGGGTCGGAAGGACCCAGTACTTC	CASSEERGVGRTQYF	TRBV10-2	TRBD2	TRBJ2-5	NA
TGTGCCAGCAGTCTTCGACAGGGGTGGTCCACTGAAGCTTTCTTT	CASSLRQGWSTEAFF	TRBV6-5	TRBD1	TRBJ1-1	NA
TGCGCCAGCAGCCCTCCCGGGTCCATATACGAGCAGTACTTC	CASSPPGSIYEQYF	TRBV5-1	NA	TRBJ2-7	NA
TGTGCCAGTAGACAGGACAGGGGCGCCCACGAGCAGTACTTC	CASRQDRGAHEQYF	TRBV19	TRBD1	TRBJ2-7	NA
TGTGCCAGCAGCCCGTGGGGGGGCTACGAGCAGTACTTC	CASSPWGGYEQYF	TRBV7-2	TRBD2	TRBJ2-7	NA
TGCAGCGTTGACAAAGAGACCCAGTACTTC	CSVDKETQYF	TRBV29-1	NA	TRBJ2-5	NA
TGTGCCACCAGCAGAGATTGGGACAGGGGTGGGGGCTACACCTTC	CATSRDWDRGGGYTF	TRBV15	TRBD1	TRBJ1-2	NA
TGTGCCTGGAACCGGGGTAGCACTGAAGCTTTCTTT	CAWNRGSTEAFF	TRBV30	NA	TRBJ1-1	NA
TGTGCCAGCTCCATGCCGGGACAGGGATCCTACAATGAGCAGTTCTTC	CASSMPGQGSYNEQFF	TRBV27	TRBD1	TRBJ2-1	NA
TGTGCCAGCAGCCAAGATCAAACAGATACGCAGTATTTT	CASSQDQTDTQYF	TRBV4-2	NA	TRBJ2-3	once
TGTGCCAGCAGCCAAATTAGGGGTACCGGGGAGCTGTTTTTT	CASSQIRGTGELFF	TRBV14	NA	TRBJ2-2	NA
TGCAGCGCCGAGGCGGAAACAGATACGCAGTATTTT	CSAEAETDTQYF	TRBV29-1	NA	TRBJ2-3	once
TGTGCCAGCAGCCCTTCGAGTCATTCCACCGGGGAGCTGTTTTTT	CASSPSSHSTGELFF	TRBV11-3	NA	TRBJ2-2	NA
TGTGCCAGCAGCTTAAATGTAGACAATGAGCAGTTCTTC	CASSLNVDNEQFF	TRBV7-3	NA	TRBJ2-1	NA
TGTGCCGTCGTTCGGACTAGCGGATCCTACGAGCAGTACTTC	CAVVRTSGSYEQYF	TRBV7-8	TRBD2	TRBJ2-7	NA
TGCGCCAGCAGCCAAGATCTGATTACGAACAGGGCTAATTCACCCCTCCACTTT	CASSQDLITNRANSPLHF	TRBV4-3	NA	TRBJ1-6	NA
TGTGTCTGGAGTGTCCCCAGGCTTGGGGAGCAGTACTTC	CVWSVPRLGEQYF	TRBV30	NA	TRBJ2-7	NA
TGCGCCAGCAGCGGAACTGGAGAAGAGTACGAGCAGTACTTC	CASSGTGEEYEQYF	TRBV5-1	NA	TRBJ2-7	NA
TGTGCCAGCAGCTTGTTACAGGATTACACTGAAGCTTTCTTT	CASSLLQDYTEAFF	TRBV5-6	NA	TRBJ1-1	NA
TGTGCCAGCAGCCCCAGAGGTGCGGGAGGTGCCTACGAGCAGTACTTC	CASSPRGAGGAYEQYF	TRBV9	TRBD2	TRBJ2-7	NA
TGTGCCAGCAGCTGGCAGGGTTCCGGGGAGCTGTTTTTT	CASSWQGSGELFF	TRBV11-3	NA	TRBJ2-2	NA
TGTGCCAGCAGCCCTGGACTAGCGGGAGGGCGGTCCTACGAGCAGTACTTC	CASSPGLAGGRSYEQYF	TRBV7-2	TRBD2	TRBJ2-7	NA
TGTGCCAGCAGCTTAGAGCTTCTTAACGTAAACTATGGCTACACCTTC	CASSLELLNVNYGYTF	TRBV7-2	NA	TRBJ1-2	NA
TGTGCCTGGGTAGGGGGCGACTATGGCTACACCTTC	CAWVGGDYGYTF	TRBV30	TRBD1	TRBJ1-2	once
TGTGCCAGCAGCTCAGGAGGGAACTATAATTCACCCCTCCACTTT	CASSSGGNYNSPLHF	TRBV9	NA	TRBJ1-6	NA
TGTGCTAGCAGCGCGGGGGGAATCGGTACGCAGTATTTT	CASSAGGIGTQYF	TRBV7-7	TRBD2	TRBJ2-3	NA